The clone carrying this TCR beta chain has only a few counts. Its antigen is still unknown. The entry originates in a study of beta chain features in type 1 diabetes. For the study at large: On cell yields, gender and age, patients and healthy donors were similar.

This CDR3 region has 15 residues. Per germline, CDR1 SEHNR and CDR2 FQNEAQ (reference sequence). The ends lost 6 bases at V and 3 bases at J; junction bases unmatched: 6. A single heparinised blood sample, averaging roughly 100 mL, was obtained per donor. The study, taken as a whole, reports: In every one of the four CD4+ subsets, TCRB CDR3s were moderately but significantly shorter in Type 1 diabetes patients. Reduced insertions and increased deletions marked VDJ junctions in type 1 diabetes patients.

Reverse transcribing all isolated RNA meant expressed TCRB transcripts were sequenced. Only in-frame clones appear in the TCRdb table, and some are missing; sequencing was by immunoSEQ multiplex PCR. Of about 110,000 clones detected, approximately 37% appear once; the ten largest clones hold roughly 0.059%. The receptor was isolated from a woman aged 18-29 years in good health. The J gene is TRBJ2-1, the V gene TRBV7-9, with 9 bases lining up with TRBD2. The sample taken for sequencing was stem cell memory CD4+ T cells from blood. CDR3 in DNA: TGTGCCAGCAGTTTCCGACTAGCGGTCTACAATGAGCAGTTCTTC. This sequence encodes CASSFRLAVYNEQFF.